This TCR beta chain was identified in a study of radiotherapy plus CTLA-4 blockade in lung cancer. Details on this clone: What it recognizes is unknown.

Study outcomes and limitations: Together with interferon-beta, which increased in serum after radiation, early dynamic changes in blood T cell clones were reportedly the best predictors of response.

Profiling relied on immunoSEQ multiplex PCR, and the TCRdb table lists in-frame clones only, not all of them. The data contain under 110,000 clones, 85% of them singletons. CDR3 size: 12 residues. Trimming left V 5 bases short and J 2 bases short, with 5 bases between. Looked up from germline, CDR1 is SGHTA and CDR2 is FQGNSA. The chain joins TRBV7-2 to TRBJ2-3; D is unresolved. This clonotype was obtained from a human donor with non-small cell lung cancer that progressed on radiotherapy plus ipilimumab. Some clones in this sample may be carry-over from other donors' samples. Specimen: peripheral blood, collected from a patient treated with radiotherapy plus ipilimumab. DNA for the CDR3: TGTGCCAGCAGCCCACCCACAGATACGCAGTATTTT. The encoded protein is CASSPPTDTQYF.